This T cell receptor beta chain stems from a study of beta chain features in type 1 diabetes. On this clone itself: The target antigen is unknown.

Study-wide findings and caveats: The study found moderately but significantly shorter TCRB CDR3s in all four CD4+ subsets of Type 1 diabetes patients.

The investigators reverse transcribed all of the isolated RNA, so they sequenced expressed TCRB transcripts. TCRdb keeps only in-frame clones here, not all; method: immunoSEQ multiplex PCR. The sample includes some 280,000 clones, 14% of them seen just once. What was sequenced was naive CD4+ T cells from blood. The receptor was isolated from a man aged 30-40 years with type 1 diabetes.

This CDR3 is CASRRTEPGELFF. For the CDR3, the DNA is TGTGCCAGCAGGCGAACAGAACCCGGGGAGCTGTTTTTT. The V call is TRBV6-5, the J call TRBJ2-2; D is ambiguous. CDR1 and CDR2 from the germline V gene are MNHEY and SVGAGI. The CDR3 contains 13 residues. V was trimmed by 6 bases and J by 6 bases, leaving 11 bases between them.